Sequencing of this TCR beta chain was carried out in a study of kidney transplant recipient with SARS-CoV-2 infection. Remarks on this clonotype: This may stem from a read error, because a much larger clone lies one nucleotide away.

TCRdb passed the reads through MiXCR, listing each CDR3 protein once. The sample yields fewer than 250,000 distinct CDR3 sequences, roughly 26% seen once. CDR3 length: 16 residues. From germline, CDR1 is SEHNR and CDR2 FQNEAQ (reference sequence). Trimming cost V 1 base and J 2 bases, with 14 bases left between them. The starting material was a blood sample, obtained at baseline and between days 110 and 120 from a kidney transplant recipient. The receptor comes from a male patient between 25 and 39 years old who had COVID-19 and was a kidney transplant recipient. Some T cells may arise from the graft donor. This chain links TRBV7-9 with TRBJ1-1, with no clear D. In DNA form, the CDR3 reads TGTGCCAGCAGCTTAGTTGGGTGGGTGATCAACACTGAAGCTTTCTTT. Translating gives CASSLVGWVINTEAFF.